One and the same sample provided the 31 T cell receptor beta chains below, sequenced in a study of blood T cell repertoires in COVID-19. Here immunoSEQ multiplex PCR was the method, and the copy in TCRdb shows in-frame clones only, minus some. The sample holds some 350,000 clones, around 84% seen once. Sequenced material: peripheral blood. These receptors were obtained from a human donor in a cohort sampled during active COVID-19.

For this clone: This CDR3 is also generated by other DNA sequences in the sample. J is TRBJ2-7 and V is TRBV3-1 (or the pseudogene TRBV3-2), with unresolved D. The V end lost 6 bases, the J end lost 0 bases, and 6 bases lay between the germline ends. Germline V gives CDR1 LGHDT, CDR2 YNNKEL (reference sequence). The CDR3 has 12 residues. The CDR3 loop reads CASSLSSYEQYF. DNA for the CDR3: TGTGCCAGCAGTCTAAGCTCCTACGAGCAGTACTTC.

The rearrangement joins TRBV18 to TRBJ2-7, with D possibly TRBD1 on 5 matching bases. V was shortened by 5 bases and J by 4 bases, with 12 bases between the two germline ends. The CDR3 consists of 13 residues. Germline CDR1 is KGHSH and CDR2 is LQKENI. CDR3 sequence reads: CASSIDSGYEQYF. CDR3 sequence (DNA): TGTGCCAGCTCAATCGATTCAGGGTACGAGCAGTACTTC.

Written as DNA, the CDR3 is TGTGCCATCAGTGATGGAGGGACCCTCTATGGCTACACCTTC. Translated, it gives CAISDGGTLYGYTF. The gene calls are TRBV10-3 and TRBJ1-2; D perhaps matches TRBD1 (5 bases). The germline gives CDR1 ENHRY, CDR2 SYGVKD. This CDR3 is built from 14 residues. V lost 3 bases to trimming and J lost 4 bases, with 12 bases between them.

A remark on this clone: An end of the junction differs from the germline gene, which may be a read error. V and J are TRBV30 and TRBJ1-2; maybe TRBD1 (6 bases). The CDR3 has 13 residues. CDR1 is GTSNPN, CDR2 SVGIG, per germline (reference sequence). The CDR3 loop reads CAGRWTDSYGYTF. The CDR3 DNA sequence: TGTGCCGGGAGGTGGACAGACTCATATGGCTACACCTTC.

On this clone: The sample carries other DNA sequences with the same CDR3. J is TRBJ1-5 and V is TRBV3-1 (or the pseudogene TRBV3-2), with D possibly TRBD1 on 5 matching bases. Germline V gene sequence: CDR1 LGHDT, CDR2 YNNKEL (reference sequence). Trimming stripped 0 bases from V and 5 bases from J, with 5 bases between. CDR3 length: 13 residues. As DNA, the CDR3 is TGTGCCAGCAGCCAAGACAGGGATCAGCCCCAGCATTTT. Translated, it gives CASSQDRDQPQHF.

The genes are TRBV6-5 and TRBJ2-5; 9 bases match TRBD2. V shed 7 bases and J 2 bases; nucleotides not matched to a gene: 8. Germline values: CDR1 MNHEY, CDR2 SVGAGI. This CDR3 region has 15 residues. The CDR3 reads CASTLGGLAQETQYF. The DNA for the CDR3 is TGTGCCAGCACCCTAGGGGGACTAGCTCAAGAGACCCAGTACTTC.

V gene TRBV10-3 combines with J gene TRBJ2-7; 9 positions agree with TRBD1. Germline CDR1 and CDR2: ENHRY and SYGVKD. CDR3 length: 13 amino acids. V lost 10 bases to trimming and J lost 4 bases; unmatched junction nucleotides: 8. In DNA form, the CDR3 reads TGTGCCACAACGGGACAGGGATCTTACGAGCAGTACTTC. Its protein is CATTGQGSYEQYF.

The chain employs TRBV24-1 and TRBJ1-1; D gene ambiguous. CDR1 KGHDR and CDR2 SFDVKD come from the germline V gene. The CDR3 consists of 13 residues. V gave up 4 bases and J gave up 1 base, with 6 bases separating them. The CDR3 sequence is CATSEGENTEAFF. The CDR3 DNA is TGTGCCACCAGTGAGGGCGAGAACACTGAAGCTTTCTTT.

J is TRBJ1-4 and V is TRBV4-2, with TRBD1 as a possible D gene (6 bases). The CDR3 loop spans 16 amino acids. Germline V gene sequence: CDR1 LGHNA, CDR2 YNFKEQ. V lost 0 bases and J 4 bases, leaving 12 bases between the germline ends. The DNA of the CDR3 is TGTGCCAGCAGCCAAGAATGGACAGAGCTTAATGAAAAACTGTTTTTT. It is translated as CASSQEWTELNEKLFF.

This chain connects TRBV6-4 to TRBJ2-3; weak D call: TRBD2 (5 bases). Germline lookup yields CDR1 MRHNA and CDR2 SNTAGT. The CDR3 is 15 residues long. V lost 0 bases to trimming and J lost 2 bases, with 9 bases between them. The CDR3 spells CASSDSGGSTDTQYF. Here the CDR3 DNA reads TGTGCCAGCAGTGACTCAGGAGGTTCCACAGATACGCAGTATTTT.

The chain employs TRBV2 and TRBJ1-1; a weak D match, TRBD1 (6 bases). In germline, CDR1 is SNHLY, CDR2 FYNNEI. CDR3 length equals 13 residues. V was shortened by 3 bases and J by 7 bases, with 12 bases between the two germline ends. The CDR3 DNA reads as TGTGCCAGCAGTGAGGGGGGCGGGAGTGAAGCTTTCTTT. Its translation: CASSEGGGSEAFF.

V and J are TRBV5-1 and TRBJ2-3; perhaps TRBD1 as D (5 bases). Looked up from germline, CDR1 is SGHRS and CDR2 is YFSETQ. The CDR3 covers 14 residues. Trimming took off 3 bases at V and 0 bases at J, with 8 bases between the two ends. The CDR3 protein is CASSSRASTDTQYF. The DNA for the CDR3 is TGCGCCAGCAGCTCCAGGGCCAGCACAGATACGCAGTATTTT.

The rearrangement uses TRBV28 and TRBJ2-3; D possibly corresponds to TRBD1 (6 bases). This CDR3 has 17 residues. Per germline, CDR1 MDHEN and CDR2 SYDVKM. Trimming shortened V by 5 bases and J by 1 base, and 19 bases separated the two germline ends. The CDR3 region is CASSLRSDSLGTDTQYF. CDR3 in DNA: TGTGCCAGCAGTCTAAGATCGGACAGTTTAGGCACAGATACGCAGTATTTT.

On this clone: The junction differs from germline at one of its ends, possibly a read error. The chain has TRBV7-7 and TRBJ2-1; the match to TRBD2 covers 12 bases. The CDR3 has 15 amino acids. Germline-derived CDR1 and CDR2 are SSHAT and FNYEAQ (reference sequence). This chain's CDR3 is CASSLWTSGDHEQFF. DNA for the CDR3: TGTGCTAGCAGCTTATGGACTAGCGGGGACCATGAGCAGTTCTTC.

The J gene is TRBJ1-2, the V gene TRBV11-2; 11 positions match TRBD1. This CDR3 has 16 amino acids. Germline V gives CDR1 SGHAT, CDR2 FQNNGV. V was pared by 4 bases and J by 6 bases, with 10 bases of the junction left unmatched. In DNA form, the CDR3 reads TGTGCCAGCAGCTCCACTTCCGGGACAGGGGGTCATGGCTACACCTTC. Translated: CASSSTSGTGGHGYTF.

The CDR3 loop is CASSDRGSQPQHF. The CDR3 DNA reads as TGTGCCAGCAGTGATAGAGGAAGTCAGCCCCAGCATTTT. J is TRBJ1-5 and V is TRBV6-1; D unclear. This CDR3 is built from 13 residues. Trimming pared 3 bases from V and 6 bases from J, leaving 9 bases between. Looked up from germline, CDR1 is MNHNS and CDR2 is SASEGT.

The J gene is TRBJ2-5, the V gene TRBV19, with 7 bases lining up with TRBD2. Germline assignment: CDR1 LNHDA and CDR2 SQIVND (reference sequence). V was clipped by 3 bases and J by 2 bases; unmatched bases: 3. This CDR3 has 14 residues. The DNA of the CDR3 is TGTGCCAGTAGTATTAGAGCGGGACAAGAGACCCAGTACTTC. It encodes CASSIRAGQETQYF. Together with reference TRBV19 and TRBJ2-5, the CDR3 gives the full variable domain: DGGITQSPKYLFRKEGQNVTLSCEQNLNHDAMYWYRQDPGQGLRLIYYSQIVNDFQKGDIAEGYSVSREKKESFPLTVTSAQKNPTAFYLCASSIRAGQETQYFGPGTRLLVL.

This clone has a single count. For the CDR3, the DNA is TGTGCCAGCAGTTTAGGGAGGGGCGGCACCGGGGAGCTGTTTTTT. This sequence encodes CASSLGRGGTGELFF. This chain uses TRBV28 with TRBJ2-2; 7 bases are shared with TRBD2. CDR1 MDHEN and CDR2 SYDVKM come from the germline V gene. The trim removed 2 bases at V and 4 bases at J, leaving 4 bases unmatched. CDR3 length: 15 residues. Together with reference TRBV28 and TRBJ2-2, the CDR3 gives the full variable domain: DVKVTQSSRYLVKRTGEKVFLECVQDMDHENMFWYRQDPGLGLRLIYFSYDVKMKEKGDIPEGYSVSREKKERFSLILESASTNQTSMYLCASSLGRGGTGELFFGEGSRLTVL.

The chain links TRBV5-4 to TRBJ2-1; 7 bases are shared with TRBD2. Germline V lookup: CDR1 SGHNT, CDR2 YYREEE (reference sequence). The V segment lost 0 bases and the J segment 8 bases; nucleotides outside the gene matches: 5. The CDR3 contains 14 residues. CDR3 protein: CASSLDREGYEQFF. In nucleotides, the CDR3 is TGTGCCAGCAGCTTGGATAGGGAGGGGTATGAGCAGTTCTTC.

The chain employs TRBV5-4 and TRBJ2-7; 8 bases map to TRBD1. Germline V gene sequence: CDR1 SGHNT, CDR2 YYREEE (reference sequence). V trimming: 4 bases; J trimming: 5 bases; junction bases outside the gene matches: 8. The CDR3 length is 14 residues. Here the CDR3 reads CASSPPGTGDEQYF. The DNA of the CDR3 is TGTGCCAGCAGCCCCCCCGGGACAGGCGACGAGCAGTACTTC. The full variable domain, with the rest looked up from reference TRBV5-4 and TRBJ2-7, is ETGVTQSPTHLIKTRGQQVTLRCSSQSGHNTVSWYQQALGQGPQFIFQYYREEENGRGNFPPRFSGLQFPNYSSELNVNALELDDSALYLCASSPPGTGDEQYFGPGTRLTVT.

The chain couples TRBV5-4 to TRBJ2-3; D is perhaps TRBD2 (7 bases). This CDR3 contains 16 residues. The germline V and J ends were trimmed by 4 bases and 7 bases, with 22 bases remaining between them. Germline V gives CDR1 SGHNT, CDR2 YYREEE (reference sequence). CDR3 bases: TGTGCCAGCAGCCCGCCCGGGGGCGGGGGTTCCAATACGCAGTATTTT. Translation gives CASSPPGGGGSNTQYF.

The rearrangement links TRBV27 to TRBJ2-1; 7 bases line up with TRBD2. Germline CDR1 is MNHEY and CDR2 is SMNVEV (reference sequence). The CDR3 is made up of 15 amino acids. V trimming: 2 bases; J trimming: 7 bases; junction bases outside the gene matches: 8. The CDR3 is CASSLDPGTINEQFF. The CDR3 DNA reads as TGTGCCAGCAGTTTAGATCCCGGGACTATAAATGAGCAGTTCTTC.

This clone was picked up one time. The CDR3 nucleotides are TGTGCCAGCTGCGCCCCAGGGACAGGAAACACTGAAGCTTTCTTT. It is translated as CASCAPGTGNTEAFF. The chain carries TRBV5-6 and TRBJ1-1; 8 bases match TRBD1. The V gene end was trimmed by 7 bases and the J gene end by 2 bases; junction bases not matched to a gene: 10. The CDR3 extends over 15 amino acids. Germline CDR1 SGHDT, CDR2 YYEEEE.

In this sample, this clone turned up once. The chain uses TRBV19 and TRBJ1-2; D may be TRBD1 (5 bases). The length of the CDR3 is 13 residues. V was shortened by 9 bases and J by 8 bases, with 19 bases between the two germline ends. Germline CDR1 reads LNHDA; CDR2 reads SQIVND (reference sequence). CDR3 sequence (DNA): TGTGCCAGCAGATCGGGACTCCGGAGGGGCTACACCTTC. Translating it yields CASRSGLRRGYTF.

This clone was seen just once. This sequence joins TRBV9 and TRBJ1-6; D perhaps matches TRBD1 (6 bases). Trimming removed 2 bases at V and 7 bases at J, with 13 bases between. The CDR3 contains 15 residues. The germline V gene has CDR1 SGDLS and CDR2 YYNGEE. CDR3 coding DNA: TGTGCCAGCAGCGTGGAAGGACAGCACAATTCACCCCTCCACTTT. It codes for CASSVEGQHNSPLHF.

The chain recombines TRBV9 with TRBJ1-1; a weak D match, TRBD1 (5 bases). There are 16 residues in the CDR3. The germline V gene encodes CDR1 SGDLS and CDR2 YYNGEE. V dropped 6 bases and J dropped 1 base, with 19 bases sitting between them. Here the CDR3 DNA reads TGTGCCAGCACCCGTCAGGCCCAGGGAACGAACACTGAAGCTTTCTTT. Translating gives CASTRQAQGTNTEAFF.

The rearrangement links TRBV5-4 to TRBJ2-6, with D possibly matching TRBD1 (5 bases). Trimming took 3 bases from V and 4 from J, leaving 11 bases between them. In germline, CDR1 is SGHNT, CDR2 YYREEE (reference sequence). The CDR3 has 15 amino acids. The CDR3 DNA reads as TGTGCCAGCAGCTACGTGGGGCCCGGGGCCAACGTCCTGACTTTC. Translation gives CASSYVGPGANVLTF.

The chain has TRBV5-1 and TRBJ1-1; D is uncertain. CDR3 length: 13 amino acids. V gave up 6 bases and J gave up 5 bases, with 14 bases separating them. Germline assignment: CDR1 SGHRS and CDR2 YFSETQ. The chain's CDR3 is CASKREGITEAFF. CDR3 sequence (DNA): TGCGCCAGCAAAAGAGAGGGAATAACTGAAGCTTTCTTT. Variable domain in full (rest from reference TRBV5-1 and TRBJ1-1): KAGVTQTPRYLIKTRGQQVTLSCSPISGHRSVSWYQQTPGQGLQFLFEYFSETQRNKGNFPGRFSGRQFSNSRSEMNVSTLELGDSALYLCASKREGITEAFFGQGTRLTVV.

The chain joins TRBV4-2 to TRBJ2-3, with TRBD2 matching over 12 bases. This CDR3 spans 16 amino acids. V trimming: 2 bases; J trimming: 6 bases; junction bases outside the gene matches: 6. The germline V gene has CDR1 LGHNA and CDR2 YNFKEQ. For the CDR3, the DNA is TGTGCCAGCAGCCAAAAAGGACTAGCGGGGAGCGATACGCAGTATTTT. Translating it yields CASSQKGLAGSDTQYF.

The chain carries TRBV5-1 and TRBJ2-3, with D possibly TRBD2 on 5 matching bases. This CDR3 region has 16 residues. Germline V CDR1 and CDR2: SGHRS, YFSETQ. V lost 4 bases and J lost 2, with 17 bases in between. The CDR3 DNA follows: TGCGCCAGCAGCGCAGGACTCACCGCCTACACAGATACGCAGTATTTT. It codes for CASSAGLTAYTDTQYF.

Turning to this clone: One junction end does not reproduce the germline sequence, and a read error may be involved. This sample includes further DNA sequences coding for the same CDR3. The genes are TRBV10-1 and TRBJ1-3, with D uncertain. This CDR3 is built from 15 residues. Per the germline V gene, CDR1 is WNHNN and CDR2 is SYGVQD (reference sequence). CDR3: CASSENRGSGNTIYF. The CDR3 DNA sequence: TGCGCCAGTAGTGAGAACCGGGGCTCTGGAAACACCATATATTTT.